The 2 T cell receptor beta chains listed next were all sequenced from one sample in a study of blood T cell repertoires in COVID-19. Repertoires were generated with immunoSEQ multiplex PCR, while TCRdb's copy carries only in-frame clones and drops some. The table includes over 300,000 clones, 85% to 90% detected once. The sequenced sample was peripheral blood. All receptors derive from a man aged 18 to 29 with active or convalescent COVID-19.

The chain couples TRBV30 to TRBJ2-2, with D perhaps TRBD2 (6 bases). In germline, CDR1 is GTSNPN, CDR2 SVGIG (reference sequence). Trimming shortened V by 2 bases and J by 4 bases, and 11 bases separated the two germline ends. The CDR3 runs 14 residues. The CDR3 bases are TGTGCCTGGAGTTATCTAGCGAGCACCGGGGAGCTGTTTTTT. Translated: CAWSYLASTGELFF.

CDR3 residues: CSVEGQIQETQYF. DNA of the CDR3: TGCAGCGTGGAGGGACAGATCCAAGAGACCCAGTACTTC. The chain has TRBV29-1 and TRBJ2-5, with TRBD1 as a possible D gene (7 bases). V was cut by 6 bases and J by 1 base, with 12 bases left in between. The CDR3 runs 13 residues. CDR1 and CDR2 (germline): SQVTM, ANQGSEA.